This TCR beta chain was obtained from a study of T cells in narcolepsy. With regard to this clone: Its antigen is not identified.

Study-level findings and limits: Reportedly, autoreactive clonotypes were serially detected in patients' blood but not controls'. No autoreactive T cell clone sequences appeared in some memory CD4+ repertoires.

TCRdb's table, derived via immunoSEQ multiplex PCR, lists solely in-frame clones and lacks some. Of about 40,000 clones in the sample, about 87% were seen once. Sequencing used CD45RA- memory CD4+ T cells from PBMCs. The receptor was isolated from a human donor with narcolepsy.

In DNA, the CDR3 is TGTGCCAGCTCACCAACACAGGCAAGAGATACGCAGTATTTT. It codes for CASSPTQARDTQYF. The rearrangement links TRBV18 to TRBJ2-3; a possible D gene is TRBD1 (5 bases). Germline V lookup: CDR1 KGHSH, CDR2 LQKENI. V lost 2 bases and J lost 5, with 11 bases in between. The CDR3 totals 14 residues.